This TCR beta chain was captured by sequencing in a study of response to subunit inactivated influenza vaccine. General observations from the study: Each seasonal flu vaccination may recruit only limited new T cells, authors suggested.

The CDR3 extends over 15 amino acids. Germline V gives CDR1 LNHDA, CDR2 SQIVND (reference sequence). MiXCR was run by TCRdb on the RT-PCR reads, yielding one entry per CDR3 protein. Among 860,000 or so distinct CDR3 sequences listed, around 20% were seen once. Turning to this clonotype: What it binds is unknown. One junction end disagrees with the germline gene, perhaps due to a read error.

The chain employs TRBV19 and TRBJ1-5, with D perhaps TRBD1 (5 bases). The sequence was obtained from a man aged 45-65 years who received an inactivated influenza vaccine. The sequences come from PBMCs from blood, collected roughly 5 days after vaccination. The CDR3 DNA reads as TGTGCCAGTAGTATCGACAGCGGGAGCAATCATCCCCAGCATTTT. Translating it yields CASSIDSGSNHPQHF. Complete variable domain (other parts from reference TRBV19 and TRBJ1-5): DGGITQSPKYLFRKEGQNVTLSCEQNLNHDAMYWYRQDPGQGLRLIYYSQIVNDFQKGDIAEGYSVSREKKESFPLTVTSAQKNPTAFYLCASSIDSGSNHPQHFGDGTRLSIL.